The 18 T cell receptor beta chains presented below share a single source sample, sequenced in a study of cytomegalovirus exposure and HLA in healthy donors. The primer mix had 60 Vbeta and 13 Jbeta primers. Method: immunoSEQ multiplex PCR; TCRdb's copy keeps in-frame clones and lacks some. The sample holds approximately 100,000 clones; approximately 74% are singletons and the top ten take approximately 2%. The specimen sequenced was PBMCs. These receptors came from a woman aged 40 to 50 in good health and CMV-seronegative.

The V and J genes are TRBV27 and TRBJ2-3; perhaps TRBD1 as D (6 bases). The V gene's germline CDR1 is MNHEY and CDR2 SMNVEV (reference sequence). This CDR3 has 14 amino acids. V lost 6 bases and J lost 2, with 12 bases in between. The CDR3 DNA sequence: TGTGCCAGCAGCTTTCGGACAGTCACAGATACGCAGTATTTT. It translates to CASSFRTVTDTQYF.

The rearrangement joins TRBV27 to TRBJ2-5; 7 bases match TRBD1. The DNA matches TRBJ2-7 better at its end, which makes the J call doubtful. CDR3 length equals 13 residues. Looked up from germline, CDR1 is MNHEY and CDR2 is SMNVEV (reference sequence). In DNA form, the CDR3 reads TGTGCCAGCAGTTTCGAGGGGGCCAACGAGCAGTACTTC. Protein: CASSFEGANEQYF.

The CDR3, as DNA: TGTGCCAGCAGTGAAGCGCATGAGGCCAACTCCTACGAGCAGTACTTC. This encodes CASSEAHEANSYEQYF. The chain is built from TRBV6-1 and TRBJ2-5, with unresolved D. The assigned J gene may be wrong: the sequence end matches TRBJ2-7 better. The germline V gene has CDR1 MNHNS and CDR2 SASEGT. This CDR3 region has 16 residues.

The J gene is TRBJ1-4, the V gene TRBV28; D may be TRBD1 (6 bases). Deletions cut 6 bases from V and 0 bases from J, with 17 bases between. Germline V gives CDR1 MDHEN, CDR2 SYDVKM. The CDR3 runs to 17 residues. This CDR3 reads CASSQGGWPATNEKLFF. In nucleotides, the CDR3 is TGTGCCAGCAGCCAAGGGGGATGGCCTGCAACTAATGAAAAACTGTTTTTT.

The chain links TRBV2 to TRBJ1-4; 8 positions agree with TRBD1. The trim removed 6 bases at V and 5 bases at J, leaving 2 bases unmatched. The CDR3 has 13 amino acids. Germline V gene data show CDR1 as SNHLY and CDR2 as FYNNEI. The CDR3 nucleotides read TGTGCCAGCAGATGGACAGGGAATGAAAAACTGTTTTTT. Translating it yields CASRWTGNEKLFF.

The chain has TRBV15 and TRBJ2-3; TRBD2 is a possible D gene (6 bases). Trimming removed 5 bases from V and 5 bases from J, with 23 bases in between. The V gene's germline CDR1 is LNHNV and CDR2 YYDKDF (reference sequence). The CDR3 has 17 residues. The CDR3 coding sequence is TGTGCCACCAGCGACAAACCCCCACGGGGCGGGGTAGATACGCAGTATTTT. This codes for CATSDKPPRGGVDTQYF.

V and J are TRBV5-1 and TRBJ1-1, with 7 nucleotides matching TRBD1. J lost 0 bases, V lost 0 bases, and 23 bases had no gene match. CDR1 is SGHRS and CDR2 is YFSETQ in the germline V gene. This CDR3 comprises 22 residues. The CDR3 reads CASSLEGGTEDLARVMNTEAFF. The DNA of the CDR3 is TGCGCCAGCAGCTTGGAAGGAGGGACAGAGGACCTAGCTAGGGTGATGAACACTGAAGCTTTCTTT.

This chain links TRBV29-1 with TRBJ2-4, with D possibly TRBD2 on 6 matching bases. The V gene's germline CDR1 is SQVTM and CDR2 ANQGSEA. The CDR3 runs to 13 residues. Between the trimmed V and J ends, which lost 4 bases and 10 bases, there was a span of 17 bases. The CDR3 DNA is TGCAGCGTTGGGAAAGGGAACGGGGGTATTCAGTACTTC. Translation gives CSVGKGNGGIQYF.

A word on this clone: An end of the junction does not agree with germline; a read error may underlie this. V is TRBV7-9 and J is TRBJ2-7, with D unclear. The length of the CDR3 is 11 residues. The germline CDR1 and CDR2 sequences are SEHNR and FQNEAQ (reference sequence). The DNA of the CDR3 is TGTTCCAGCAGCCCAGACTACGAGCAGTACTTC. Translating gives CSSSPDYEQYF. The variable domain in full, with the rest retrieved from reference TRBV7-9 and TRBJ2-7, is DTGVSQNPRHKITKRGQNVTFRCDPISEHNRLYWYRQTLGQGPEFLTYFQNEAQLEKSRLLSDRFSAERPKGSFSTLEIQRTEQGDSAMYLCSSSPDYEQYFGPGTRLTVT.

The chain links TRBV9 to TRBJ2-7, with D perhaps TRBD2 (5 bases). Trimming cost V 3 bases and J 0 bases, with 13 bases left between them. The germline V gene encodes CDR1 SGDLS and CDR2 YYNGEE. The CDR3 loop spans 15 amino acids. CDR3 coding DNA: TGTGCCAGCAGCGCTTCCCCGGGGAGCTCCTACGAGCAGTACTTC. It codes for CASSASPGSSYEQYF.

This chain uses TRBV7-9 with TRBJ2-6; 9 bases align to TRBD1. Losses at the gene ends were 5 bases for V and 0 bases for J; bases not matched to a gene: 11. The CDR3 spans 19 residues. The germline V gene encodes CDR1 SEHNR and CDR2 FQNEAQ (reference sequence). The CDR3 bases are TGTGCCAGCAGCACTAGACCGGGACAGGGATTCTCTGGGGCCAACGTCCTGACTTTC. Protein product: CASSTRPGQGFSGANVLTF.

The CDR3 here is CASSSAPGVWETQYF. CDR3 bases: TGTGCCAGCAGCTCCGCGCCAGGGGTCTGGGAGACCCAGTACTTC. V usage is TRBV11-2 and J usage is TRBJ2-5, with a tentative D call TRBD1 (6 bases). The V end lost 4 bases, the J end lost 5 bases, and 17 bases lay between the germline ends. The CDR3 sequence is 15 residues long. Germline loops: CDR1 SGHAT, CDR2 FQNNGV.

Written as DNA, the CDR3 is TGTGCCAGCAGCGTAGGGCTAGCGGGAGGTGGCACAGATACGCAGTATTTT. It is translated as CASSVGLAGGGTDTQYF. This rearrangement joins TRBV9 to TRBJ2-3, with 11 bases matching TRBD2. V lost 0 bases and J lost 1; bases outside the gene matches: 4. Germline V lookup: CDR1 SGDLS, CDR2 YYNGEE. CDR3 length: 17 residues.

The chain uses TRBV7-9 and TRBJ2-5; 10 positions match TRBD2. This CDR3 comprises 15 residues. With 5 bases clipped from V and 2 bases from J, the junction kept 5 bases outside the gene matches. Germline CDR1 reads SEHNR; CDR2 reads FQNEAQ (reference sequence). CDR3 region: CASSPGTSVQETQYF. The CDR3 nucleotides are TGTGCCAGCAGCCCAGGGACTAGCGTTCAAGAGACCCAGTACTTC. The full variable domain, its missing parts supplied by reference TRBV7-9 and TRBJ2-5, is DTGVSQNPRHKITKRGQNVTFRCDPISEHNRLYWYRQTLGQGPEFLTYFQNEAQLEKSRLLSDRFSAERPKGSFSTLEIQRTEQGDSAMYLCASSPGTSVQETQYFGPGTRLLVL.

The chain recombines TRBV28 with TRBJ1-4, with 9 bases lining up with TRBD1. This CDR3 region has 16 residues. With V trimmed by 7 bases and J by 8 bases, 14 bases remained unmatched. Germline V gene data show CDR1 as MDHEN and CDR2 as SYDVKM. CDR3 sequence reads: CASTTHRDRVEEKLFF. In DNA, the CDR3 is TGTGCCAGCACAACCCACCGGGACAGGGTGGAGGAAAAACTGTTTTTT.

This chain uses TRBV6-4 with TRBJ2-7, with TRBD1 matching over 8 bases. The CDR3 runs 21 residues. Germline V gene sequence: CDR1 MRHNA, CDR2 SNTAGT. V lost 4 bases to trimming and J lost 3 bases; unmatched junction nucleotides: 26. CDR3 nucleotide sequence: TGTGCCAGCAGTGGCTCCGGATCTAATGTGGGACAGGCCACTATCTACTACGAGCAGTACTTC. As protein: CASSGSGSNVGQATIYYEQYF.

The chain has TRBV4-1 and TRBJ1-4; no clear D gene. The V end lost 0 bases, the J end lost 8 bases, and 13 bases lay between the germline ends. This CDR3 region has 15 residues. Germline CDR1 is MGHRA and CDR2 is YSYEKL. CDR3 amino acids: CASSQETYLEEKLFF. The DNA for the CDR3 is TGCGCCAGCAGCCAAGAAACCTACTTGGAGGAAAAACTGTTTTTT.

This clone was observed a few times. The rearrangement uses TRBV5-4 and TRBJ1-1; no definite D call. Germline V gene sequence: CDR1 SGHNT, CDR2 YYREEE (reference sequence). The CDR3 is 12 residues long. V was cut by 0 bases and J by 4 bases, with 4 bases left in between. CDR3 amino acids: CASSLGATEAFF. The CDR3 nucleotides are TGTGCCAGCAGCTTGGGAGCCACTGAAGCTTTCTTT.